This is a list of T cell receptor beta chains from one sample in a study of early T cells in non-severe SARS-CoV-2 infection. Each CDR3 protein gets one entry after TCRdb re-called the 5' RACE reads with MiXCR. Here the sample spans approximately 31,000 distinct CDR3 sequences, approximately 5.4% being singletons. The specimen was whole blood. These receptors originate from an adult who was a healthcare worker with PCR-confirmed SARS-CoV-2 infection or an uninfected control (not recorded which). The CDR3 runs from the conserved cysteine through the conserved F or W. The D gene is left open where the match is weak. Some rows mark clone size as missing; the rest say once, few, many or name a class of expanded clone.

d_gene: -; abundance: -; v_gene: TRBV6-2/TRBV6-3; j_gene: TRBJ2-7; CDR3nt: TGTGCCAGCAGTTACACCAGGAGCTCCTACGAGCAGTACTTC; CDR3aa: CASSYTRSSYEQYF
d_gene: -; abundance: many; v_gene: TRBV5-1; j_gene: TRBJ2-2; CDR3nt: TGCGCCAGCAACGAGCAGGGAAACACCGGGGAGCTGTTTTTT; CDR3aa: CASNEQGNTGELFF
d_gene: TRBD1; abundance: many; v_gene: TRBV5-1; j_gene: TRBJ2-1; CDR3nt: TGCGCCAGCAGCGGGACCGACAGGGGGCTCGGGAGTGAGCAGTTCTTC; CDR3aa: CASSGTDRGLGSEQFF
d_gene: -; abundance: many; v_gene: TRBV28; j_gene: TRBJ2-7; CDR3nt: TGTGCCAGCAGTTTACCGGACTTCTACGAGCAGTACTTC; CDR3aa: CASSLPDFYEQYF
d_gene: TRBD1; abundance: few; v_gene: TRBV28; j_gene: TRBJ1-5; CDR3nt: TGTGCCACCACAGGGGGCATGCAGCCCCAGCATTTT; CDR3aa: CATTGGMQPQHF
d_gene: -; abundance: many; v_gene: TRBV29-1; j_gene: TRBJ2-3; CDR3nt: TGCAGCGCGCAACTCCAGGGGCCAGATACGCAGTATTTT; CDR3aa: CSAQLQGPDTQYF
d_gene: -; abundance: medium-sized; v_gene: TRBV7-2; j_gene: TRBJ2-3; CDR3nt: TGTGCCAGCAGCCAGAAGACAAAACTAGTATATTCCACAGATACGCAGTATTTT; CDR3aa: CASSQKTKLVYSTDTQYF
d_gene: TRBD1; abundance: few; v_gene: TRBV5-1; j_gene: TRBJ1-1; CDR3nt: TGCGCCAGCAGTTTTACAGGGGAGAACACTGAAGCTTTCTTT; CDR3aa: CASSFTGENTEAFF
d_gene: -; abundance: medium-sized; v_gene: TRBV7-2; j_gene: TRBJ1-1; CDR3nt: TGTGCCAGCAGCTTAGAGTCGTTTGTCACTGAAGCTTTCTTT; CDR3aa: CASSLESFVTEAFF
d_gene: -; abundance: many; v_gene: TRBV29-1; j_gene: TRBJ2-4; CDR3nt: TGCAGCGTTGAGATCGGATGGACCAAAAACATTCAGTACTTC; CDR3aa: CSVEIGWTKNIQYF
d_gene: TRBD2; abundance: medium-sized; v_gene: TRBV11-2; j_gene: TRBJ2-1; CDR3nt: TGTGCCAGCAGCTTAAGCGCATCAGGACTAGCGGGCTCCAATGAGCAGTTCTTC; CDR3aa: CASSLSASGLAGSNEQFF
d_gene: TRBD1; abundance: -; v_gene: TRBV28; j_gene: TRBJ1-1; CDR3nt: TGTGCCAGCAGGCCTACAGGGGGCTTGAACACTGAAGCTTTCTTT; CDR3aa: CASRPTGGLNTEAFF
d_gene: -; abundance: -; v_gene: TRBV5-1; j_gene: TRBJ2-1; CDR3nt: TGCACCAGCAGCTTGGTTGACAACTTGAGCAATGAGCAGTTCTTC; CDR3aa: CTSSLVDNLSNEQFF
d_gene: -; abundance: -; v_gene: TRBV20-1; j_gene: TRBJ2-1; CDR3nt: TGCAGTGCTGGACCGGGACAATACAATGAGCAGTTCTTC; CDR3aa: CSAGPGQYNEQFF
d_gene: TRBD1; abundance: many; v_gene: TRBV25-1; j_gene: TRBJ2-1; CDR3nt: TGTGCCAGTACGAGGGGTAGGACAGGCGCCTACAATGAGCAGTTCTTC; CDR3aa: CASTRGRTGAYNEQFF
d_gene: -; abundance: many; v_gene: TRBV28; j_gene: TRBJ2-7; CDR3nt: TGTGCCAGCTCAGAATACGAGCAGTACTTC; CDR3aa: CASSEYEQYF
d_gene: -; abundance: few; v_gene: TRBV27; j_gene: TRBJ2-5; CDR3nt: TGTGCCAGCAGTTTATTGTTGGGCGGGCAAGAGACCCAGTACTTC; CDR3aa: CASSLLLGGQETQYF
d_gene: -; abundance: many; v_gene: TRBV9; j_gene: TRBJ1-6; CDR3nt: TGTGCCAGCAGCCCGGGTGATGGTGGTAATTCACCCCTCCACTTT; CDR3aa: CASSPGDGGNSPLHF
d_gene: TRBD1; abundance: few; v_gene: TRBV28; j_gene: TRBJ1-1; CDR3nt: TGTGCCAGCAGTTACGACAGGGATAAAGCTTTCTTT; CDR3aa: CASSYDRDKAFF
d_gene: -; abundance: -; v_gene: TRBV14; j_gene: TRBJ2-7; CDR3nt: TGTGCCAGCAGCCAAGGACCCGGGCAGTACTTC; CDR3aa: CASSQGPGQYF
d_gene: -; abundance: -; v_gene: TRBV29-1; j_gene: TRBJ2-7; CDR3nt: TGCAGCGCCGTCGCTCTTGGGATGAGCTCCTACGAGCAGTACTTC; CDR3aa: CSAVALGMSSYEQYF
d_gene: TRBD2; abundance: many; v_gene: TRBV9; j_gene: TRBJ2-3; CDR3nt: TGTGCCAGCAGCGTAACTAGCGGTTTAGATACGCAGTATTTT; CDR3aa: CASSVTSGLDTQYF
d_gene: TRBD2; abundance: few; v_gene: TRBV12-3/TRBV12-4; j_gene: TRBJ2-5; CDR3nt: TGTGCCAGCACACTTAGCGGGAGGGCCGGAGAGACCCAGTACTTC; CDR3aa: CASTLSGRAGETQYF
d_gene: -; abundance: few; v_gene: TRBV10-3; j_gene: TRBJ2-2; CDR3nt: TGTGCCATCAGTGAGTACAAGAACACCGGGGAGCTGTTTTTT; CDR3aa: CAISEYKNTGELFF
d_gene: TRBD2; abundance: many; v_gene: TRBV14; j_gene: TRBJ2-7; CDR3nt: TGTGCCAGCAGCTCTATCGGGACTAGCGACGAGCAGTACTTC; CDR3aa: CASSSIGTSDEQYF
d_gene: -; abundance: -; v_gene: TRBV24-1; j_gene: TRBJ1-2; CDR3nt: TGTGCCACCAGTGATGCGGGCGGCCCCTATGGCTACACCTTC; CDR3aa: CATSDAGGPYGYTF
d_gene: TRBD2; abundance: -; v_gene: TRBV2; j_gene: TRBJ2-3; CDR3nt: TGTGCCAGCAGTTCCCTAGCGGGAACAGATACGCAGTATTTT; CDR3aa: CASSSLAGTDTQYF
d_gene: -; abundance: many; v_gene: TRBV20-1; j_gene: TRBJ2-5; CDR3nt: TGCAGTGCTATTCAGGAAAAAGAGACCCAGTACTTC; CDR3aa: CSAIQEKETQYF
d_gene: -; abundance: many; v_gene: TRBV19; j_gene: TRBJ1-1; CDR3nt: TGTGCCAGTAGTATATCGCCAGGACCGCAGAACACTGAAGCTTTCTTT; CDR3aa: CASSISPGPQNTEAFF
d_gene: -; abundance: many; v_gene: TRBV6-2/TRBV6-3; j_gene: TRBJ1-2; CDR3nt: TGTGCCAGCATGGACGGAGCTAACTATGGCTACACCTTC; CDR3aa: CASMDGANYGYTF
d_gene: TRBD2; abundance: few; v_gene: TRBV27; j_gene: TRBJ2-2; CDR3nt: TGTGCCAGCAGTTTAAAGGCTAGCGGGAGGGGGTCCATCGGGGAGCTGTTTTTT; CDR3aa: CASSLKASGRGSIGELFF
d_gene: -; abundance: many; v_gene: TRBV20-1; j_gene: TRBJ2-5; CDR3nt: TGCAGTGCTTTAGGAAGAATAGAGACCCAGTACTTC; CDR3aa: CSALGRIETQYF
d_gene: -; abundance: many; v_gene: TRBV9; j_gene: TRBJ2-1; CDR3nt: TGTGCCAGCAGCCCTGGACTACTATACAATGAGCAGTTCTTC; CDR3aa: CASSPGLLYNEQFF
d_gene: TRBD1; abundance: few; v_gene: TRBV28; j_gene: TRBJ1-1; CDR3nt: TGTGCCAGCATCGGGACAGTGAAAGCTTTCTTT; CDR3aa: CASIGTVKAFF
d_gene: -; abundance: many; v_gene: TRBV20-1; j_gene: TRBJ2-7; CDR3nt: TGCAGTGTTCAAGGAGGGTTTGGTTCCTACGAGCAGTACTTC; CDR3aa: CSVQGGFGSYEQYF
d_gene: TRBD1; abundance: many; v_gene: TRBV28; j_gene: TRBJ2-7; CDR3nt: TGTGCCAGCAGCTTGTCCCCGAGGGGGCTCGAGCAGTACTTC; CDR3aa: CASSLSPRGLEQYF
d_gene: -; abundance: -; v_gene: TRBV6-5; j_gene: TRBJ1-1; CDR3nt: TGTGCCAGCAGTTACGCCGGGGATGAAGCTTTCTTT; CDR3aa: CASSYAGDEAFF
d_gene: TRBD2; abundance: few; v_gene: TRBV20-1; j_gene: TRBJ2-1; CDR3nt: TGCAGTGCTAGCTTGACTAGCGGGATGGGAGAGCAGTTCTTC; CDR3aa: CSASLTSGMGEQFF
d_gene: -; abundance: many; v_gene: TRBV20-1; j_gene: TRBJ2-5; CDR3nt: TGCAGTGCTAGAGATCCCACTTCAGGGCAGCGCGAGACCCAGTACTTC; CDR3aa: CSARDPTSGQRETQYF
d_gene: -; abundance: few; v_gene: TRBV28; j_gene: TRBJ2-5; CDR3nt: TGTGCCAGCAGTTTAGGGGGACTTTCTCTCTTC; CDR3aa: CASSLGGLSLF
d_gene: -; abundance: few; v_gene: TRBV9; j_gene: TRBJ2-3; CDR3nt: TGTGCCAGCAGCGTGGAGACTGGGGGAGATACGCAGTATTTT; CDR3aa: CASSVETGGDTQYF
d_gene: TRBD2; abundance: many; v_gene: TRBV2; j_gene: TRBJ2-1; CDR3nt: TGTGCCAGCAGTGAAGCGGGAGGGCAGGTTGAGCAGTTCTTC; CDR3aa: CASSEAGGQVEQFF
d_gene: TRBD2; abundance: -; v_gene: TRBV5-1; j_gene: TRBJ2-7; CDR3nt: TGCGCCAGCACCTTCCTCCCGGGGGGATCGAGCTCCTACGAGCAGTACTTC; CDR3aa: CASTFLPGGSSSYEQYF
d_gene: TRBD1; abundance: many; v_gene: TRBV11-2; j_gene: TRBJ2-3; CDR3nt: TGTGCCAGCAGCACCGGACAGGGGGGAGTGGATACGCAGTATTTT; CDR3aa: CASSTGQGGVDTQYF
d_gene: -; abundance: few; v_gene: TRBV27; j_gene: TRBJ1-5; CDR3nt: TGTGCCAGCAGTTTATCCGAGAGGCAGCCCCAGCATTTT; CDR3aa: CASSLSERQPQHF
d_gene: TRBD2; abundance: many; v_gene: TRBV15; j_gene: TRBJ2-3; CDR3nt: TGTGCCACCAGCAACGCGGGAGGCACAGATACGCAGTATTTT; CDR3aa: CATSNAGGTDTQYF
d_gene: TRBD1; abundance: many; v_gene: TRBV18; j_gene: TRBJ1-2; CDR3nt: TGTGCCAGCTCACCACCAACCCGACAGGGGGCTTGGGGCTACACCTTC; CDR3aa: CASSPPTRQGAWGYTF
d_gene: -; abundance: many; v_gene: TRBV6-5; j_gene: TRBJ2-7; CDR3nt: TGTGCCAGCAGTCGCACCTCGACTAGTCGCGAGCAGTACTTC; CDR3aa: CASSRTSTSREQYF
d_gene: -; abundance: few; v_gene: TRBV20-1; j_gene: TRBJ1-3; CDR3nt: TGCAGTGCTACCACGGACAGTCTGAACTCTGGAAACACCATATATTTT; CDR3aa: CSATTDSLNSGNTIYF
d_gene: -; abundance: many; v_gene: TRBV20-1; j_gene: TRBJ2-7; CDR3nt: TGCAGTGCTAGCCGGGACAATTTCTACGAGCAGTACTTC; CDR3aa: CSASRDNFYEQYF
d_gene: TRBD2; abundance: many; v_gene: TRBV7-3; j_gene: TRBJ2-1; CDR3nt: TGTGCCAGCAGGCCTAGCGGGATCCCCAACGAGCAGTTCTTC; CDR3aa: CASRPSGIPNEQFF
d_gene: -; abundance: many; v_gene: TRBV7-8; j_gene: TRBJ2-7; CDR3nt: TGTGCCAGCAGCTTAGGACTAGACGACGAGCAGTACTTC; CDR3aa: CASSLGLDDEQYF
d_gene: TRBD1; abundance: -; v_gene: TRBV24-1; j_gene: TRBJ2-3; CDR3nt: TGTGCCACCAGTGCGGGACAGTTCCCAGATACGCAGTATTTT; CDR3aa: CATSAGQFPDTQYF
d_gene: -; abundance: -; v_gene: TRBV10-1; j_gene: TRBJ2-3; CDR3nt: TGCGCCAGCAGTGAGTCGATATTACAGAGCACAGATACGCAGTATTTT; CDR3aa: CASSESILQSTDTQYF